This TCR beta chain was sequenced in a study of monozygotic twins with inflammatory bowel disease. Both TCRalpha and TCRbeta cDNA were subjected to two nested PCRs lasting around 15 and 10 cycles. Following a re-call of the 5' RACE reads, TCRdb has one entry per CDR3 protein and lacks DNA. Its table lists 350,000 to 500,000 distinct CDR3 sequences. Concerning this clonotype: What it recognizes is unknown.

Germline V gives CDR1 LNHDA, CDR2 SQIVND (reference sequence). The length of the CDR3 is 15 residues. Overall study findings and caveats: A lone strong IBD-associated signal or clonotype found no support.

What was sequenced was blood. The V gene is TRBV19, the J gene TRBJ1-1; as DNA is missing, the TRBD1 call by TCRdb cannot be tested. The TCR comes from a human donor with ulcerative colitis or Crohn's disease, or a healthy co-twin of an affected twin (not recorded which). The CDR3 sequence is CASTPIPVPNTEAFF.